The 13 T cell receptor beta chains given below trace back to one sample, sequenced in a study of blood T cells in healthy people across ages. Combining a sample-barcoded 5' primer with a J-beta primer mix, a second PCR ran for roughly 7 to 12 cycles. TCRdb passed the 5' RACE reads through MiXCR, listing each CDR3 protein once. The sample has 1.5 million to 2 million distinct CDR3 sequences, 28% seen once. Sample: blood. Receptors originate from a woman in her 30s in good health.

J is TRBJ2-3 and V is TRBV20-1; D is ambiguous. The germline gives CDR1 DFQATT, CDR2 SNEGSKA (reference sequence). Deletions cut 7 bases from V and 1 base from J, with 6 bases between. The CDR3 runs to 11 residues. The DNA for the CDR3 is TGCAGTGTCCTCCGCACAGATACGCAGTATTTT. This gives the protein CSVLRTDTQYF.

V is TRBV7-9 and J is TRBJ1-6; D unresolved. Deletions cut 4 bases from V and 10 bases from J, with 14 bases between. CDR1 is SEHNR, CDR2 FQNEAQ, per germline (reference sequence). This CDR3 spans 14 amino acids. The CDR3 loop is CASSSKGYQSPLHF. The DNA of the CDR3 is TGTGCCAGCAGCTCTAAAGGGTATCAGTCACCCCTCCACTTT.

This clonotype was recorded many times. The chain joins TRBV29-1 to TRBJ1-1; no definite D call. CDR1 and CDR2 from the germline V gene are SQVTM and ANQGSEA. CDR3 length equals 12 residues. Trimming stripped 1 base from V and 2 bases from J, with 5 bases between. This chain's CDR3 is CSVEVFNTEAFF. DNA of the CDR3: TGCAGCGTTGAAGTTTTCAACACTGAAGCTTTCTTT.

The table lists this clonotype with a few counts. CDR3 in amino acids: CASSGQGVISFEETQYF. In DNA, the CDR3 is TGTGCCAGCAGCGGGCAGGGGGTAATTAGCTTCGAAGAGACCCAGTACTTC. The chain has TRBV9 and TRBJ2-5; TRBD1 matches at 7 bases. This CDR3 is built from 17 residues. The V gene's germline CDR1 is SGDLS and CDR2 YYNGEE. V lost 3 bases, J lost 3 bases, and 14 bases stayed unmatched.

The chain carries TRBV18 and TRBJ1-2, with D tentatively TRBD1 (5 bases). Germline V gene sequence: CDR1 KGHSH, CDR2 LQKENI. The V end lost 3 bases, the J end lost 8 bases, and 16 bases lay between the germline ends. The CDR3 extends over 14 amino acids. The CDR3 loop reads CASSPARGGRGYTF. CDR3 nucleotide sequence: TGTGCCAGCTCACCCGCGCGGGGCGGAAGGGGCTACACCTTC.

This clonotype showed up just a few times. The V gene is TRBV21-1, the J gene TRBJ2-7. TRBV21-1 is tagged as a pseudogene. This CDR3 contains 16 residues. The CDR3 DNA sequence: TGTGCCAGCAGTCCAAAGACAGCGCACCTCTCCTACGAGCAGTACTTC. Translation: CASSPKTAHLSYEQYF.

J is TRBJ2-7 and V is TRBV4-3; TRBD2 matches 7 bases. J gave up 7 bases and V 0 bases, and 12 bases lay outside the gene matches. This CDR3 is built from 16 residues. CDR1 LGHNA and CDR2 YSLEER come from the germline V gene. Here the CDR3 reads CASSQDAGAAYNEQYF. The DNA of the CDR3 is TGCGCCAGCAGCCAAGATGCGGGAGCAGCCTACAATGAGCAGTACTTC.

This clonotype was seen a few times. The CDR3: CASSTAANYGYTF. The CDR3 DNA sequence: TGTGCCAGCAGCACGGCAGCTAACTATGGCTACACCTTC. V is TRBV7-9 and J is TRBJ1-2; D not resolved. V gave up 5 bases and J gave up 0 bases, with 7 bases separating them. There are 13 residues in the CDR3. The germline CDR1 and CDR2 sequences are SEHNR and FQNEAQ (reference sequence).

This clonotype has a handful of counts. J is TRBJ1-2 and V is TRBV5-1; D is uncertain. The length of the CDR3 is 14 residues. Germline V gives CDR1 SGHRS, CDR2 YFSETQ. The germline V and J ends were trimmed by 3 bases and 4 bases, with 13 bases remaining between them. The CDR3 protein is CASSSFDGSYGYTF. DNA for the CDR3: TGCGCCAGCAGCTCTTTTGACGGGAGCTATGGCTACACCTTC.

V is TRBV5-1 and J is TRBJ2-5; D not certain. Trimming stripped 8 bases from V and 3 bases from J, with 8 bases between. The CDR3 extends over 11 amino acids. Germline assignment: CDR1 SGHRS and CDR2 YFSETQ. The CDR3 spells CARGREETQYF. CDR3 in DNA: TGCGCCAGAGGTAGGGAAGAGACCCAGTACTTC.

This clonotype has only a few counts. V usage is TRBV6-5 and J usage is TRBJ1-1; D call uncertain. Germline V gene sequence: CDR1 MNHEY, CDR2 SVGAGI. Trimming stripped 2 bases from V and 13 bases from J, with 17 bases between. CDR3 length equals 13 residues. The CDR3 reads CASSYSRLSEVFF. CDR3 bases: TGTGCCAGCAGTTACAGTCGACTTTCAGAGGTTTTCTTT.

The rearrangement uses TRBV5-1 and TRBJ1-2; perhaps TRBD1 as D (6 bases). With 0 bases removed from V and 8 bases from J, the gap between germline ends came to 14 bases. Germline CDR1 and CDR2: SGHRS and YFSETQ. There are 14 residues in the CDR3. The CDR3 bases are TGCGCCAGCAGCTTGGGAACGGGGGCTGGCGGCTACACCTTC. This encodes CASSLGTGAGGYTF.

About this clonotype: A read error may account for a junction end that differs from germline. V and J are TRBV5-6 and TRBJ1-6; no clear D. Germline V CDR1 and CDR2: SGHDT, YYEEEE. The CDR3 is made up of 14 amino acids. This CDR3 is CASSLGYYNSPLHF. The CDR3 bases are TGTGCCAGCAGCTTGGGGTACTATAATTCACCACTCCACTTT.